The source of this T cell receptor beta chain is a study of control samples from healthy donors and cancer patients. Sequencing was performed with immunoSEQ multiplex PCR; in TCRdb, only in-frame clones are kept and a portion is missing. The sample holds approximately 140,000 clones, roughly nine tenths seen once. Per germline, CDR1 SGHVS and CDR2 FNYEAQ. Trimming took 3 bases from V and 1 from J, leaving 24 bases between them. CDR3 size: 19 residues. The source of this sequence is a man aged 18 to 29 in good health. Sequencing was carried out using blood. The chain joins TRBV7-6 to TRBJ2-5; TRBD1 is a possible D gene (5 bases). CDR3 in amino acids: CASSFPVKDTAGTQETQYF. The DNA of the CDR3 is TGTGCCAGCAGCTTTCCCGTAAAGGACACGGCAGGTACCCAAGAGACCCAGTACTTC. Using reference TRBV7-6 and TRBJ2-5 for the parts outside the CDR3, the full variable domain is GAGVSQSPRYKVTKRGQDVALRCDPISGHVSLYWYRQALGQGPEFLTYFNYEAQQDKSGLPNDRFSAERPEGSISTLTIQRTEQRDSAMYRCASSFPVKDTAGTQETQYFGPGTRLLVL.